The rows below give T cell receptor beta chains drawn from one sample of a study of blood T cell repertoires in COVID-19. Generated by immunoSEQ multiplex PCR, the TCRdb table keeps only in-frame clones and is missing some. This table holds roughly 79,000 clones, around nine tenths found once. The sequenced sample was peripheral blood. These TCRs come from a man aged 45-65 years with active COVID-19. The CDR3 runs from the conserved cysteine through the conserved F or W. D genes are given only for firm matches. Some rows mark clone size as missing; the rest say once, few, many or name a class of expanded clone.

clone_size	v_call	d_call	j_call	cdr3_aa	cdr3_nt
-	TRBV6-6	-	TRBJ2-6	CASSPLRRKVTSGANVLTF	TGTGCCAGCAGTCCACTTCGGAGGAAGGTAACCTCTGGGGCCAACGTCCTGACTTTC
once	TRBV18	-	TRBJ2-7	CASSPPSVPYEQYF	TGTGCCAGCTCACCACCGAGCGTACCCTACGAGCAGTACTTC
-	TRBV6-6	TRBD1	TRBJ2-7	CASSYKQTGGGEQYF	TGTGCCAGCAGTTACAAACAAACAGGGGGCGGCGAGCAGTACTTC
once	TRBV19	-	TRBJ2-6	CASSISPGFGANVLTF	TGTGCCAGTAGTATTTCACCAGGGTTTGGGGCCAACGTCCTGACTTTC
-	TRBV27	-	TRBJ1-6	CASSWGANNSPLHF	TGTGCCAGCAGTTGGGGCGCGAATAATTCACCCCTCCACTTT
-	TRBV5-1	-	TRBJ1-2	CASSLGGAGSGYTF	TGCGCCAGCAGCTTAGGAGGGGCTGGAAGCGGCTACACCTTC
medium-sized	TRBV7-2	-	TRBJ2-6	CASSLGRYQTGGANVLTF	TGTGCCAGCAGCTTAGGACGGTATCAGACGGGGGGGGCCAACGTCCTGACTTTC
once	TRBV24-1	TRBD1	TRBJ2-2	CAVRDSGTGELFF	TGTGCCGTCCGGGACAGTGGAACCGGGGAGCTGTTTTTT
once	TRBV6-5	TRBD2	TRBJ2-2	CASSRSGEGGELFF	TGTGCCAGCAGCCGTAGCGGGGAGGGCGGGGAGCTGTTTTTT
-	TRBV5-1	TRBD2	TRBJ2-7	CASSSGGYEQYF	TGCGCCAGCAGCTCCGGGGGGTACGAGCAGTACTTC
-	TRBV21-1	-	TRBJ2-1	CASSKVGGRSGRPGDEQFF	TGTGCCAGCAGCAAAGTCGGAGGTAGGAGCGGGAGGCCGGGCGATGAGCAGTTCTTC
-	TRBV5-5	-	TRBJ1-1	CASTERGGLPEAFF	TGTGCCAGCACCGAACGGGGGGGGCTTCCTGAAGCTTTCTTT
-	TRBV15	TRBD2	TRBJ2-2	CATSSWGLAVNTGELFF	TGTGCCACCAGCAGTTGGGGACTAGCGGTAAACACCGGGGAGCTGTTTTTT